These 17 T cell receptor beta chains were sequenced from one sample in a study of control samples from healthy donors and cancer patients. Profiling relied on immunoSEQ multiplex PCR, and the TCRdb table lists in-frame clones only, not all of them. Of under 300,000 clones in the sample, roughly four fifths were seen once. Sequencing was carried out using PBMCs. These receptors all come from a woman aged 55-70 years with lung cancer.

This sequence joins TRBV6-5 and TRBJ1-2; weak D call: TRBD1 (5 bases). The V gene lost 3 bases and the J gene lost 8 bases, with 16 bases spanning the gap. In germline, CDR1 is MNHEY, CDR2 SVGAGI. CDR3 size: 14 residues. CDR3: CASSYGIGAGGYTF. The CDR3 DNA reads TGTGCCAGCAGTTATGGTATCGGGGCTGGGGGCTACACCTTC.

Comments on this clone: The junction and the germline gene differ at one end; a read error may be behind it. The chain combines TRBV27 with TRBJ1-2; 12 bases are shared with TRBD1. Per germline, CDR1 MNHEY and CDR2 SMNVEV (reference sequence). The CDR3 spans 15 residues. The CDR3 DNA is TGTGCCAGCAGAAAAGCCAACCGGGACAGGGGGCCTCAAGCCTTC. It yields the protein CASRKANRDRGPQAF.

This sequence joins TRBV5-1 and TRBJ1-2, with 7 nucleotides matching TRBD1. The CDR3 is 14 amino acids. V was pared by 4 bases and J by 2 bases, with 5 bases of the junction left unmatched. Germline CDR1 reads SGHRS; CDR2 reads YFSETQ. The CDR3 coding sequence is TGCGCCAGCAGCACGGGGGGACAGAACTATGGCTACACCTTC. This encodes CASSTGGQNYGYTF.

This rearrangement joins TRBV13 to TRBJ2-1; TRBD2 aligns across 7 bases. This CDR3 region has 15 residues. Trimming cost V 5 bases and J 14 bases; bases outside gene matches: 18. Germline V gives CDR1 PRHDT, CDR2 FYEKMQ (reference sequence). Written as DNA, the CDR3 is TGTGCCAGCAGCAAGGATGCTAGCGGAAAAGCGAGGGAGTTCTTC. Its protein is CASSKDASGKAREFF.

This chain links TRBV20-1 with TRBJ2-7; D perhaps matches TRBD1 (5 bases). This CDR3 comprises 11 residues. The V gene lost 3 bases and the J gene lost 6 bases, with 9 bases spanning the gap. Germline CDR1 reads DFQATT; CDR2 reads SNEGSKA (reference sequence). As DNA, the CDR3 is TGCAGTGCTAGGTCAGGGTTCGAGCAGTACTTC. Amino acids: CSARSGFEQYF.

The gene calls are TRBV5-8 and TRBJ2-7; TRBD2 matches at 8 bases. The trim removed 0 bases at V and 5 bases at J, leaving 7 bases unmatched. The CDR3 extends over 15 amino acids. Germline CDR1 reads SGHTS; CDR2 reads YDEGEE. CDR3 sequence (DNA): TGTGCCAGCAGCTTGGCAGCGGGGGACACCCACGAGCAGTACTTC. Protein: CASSLAAGDTHEQYF.

The rearrangement uses TRBV27 and TRBJ2-2; TRBD1 or TRBD2 may be the D gene (6 bases each). Germline V CDR1 and CDR2: MNHEY, SMNVEV (reference sequence). V lost 7 bases and J lost 3, with 12 bases in between. The CDR3 is 14 residues long. CDR3: CASNEGGHTGELFF. The CDR3 DNA follows: TGTGCCAGCAACGAGGGGGGCCACACCGGGGAGCTGTTTTTT.

The rearrangement joins TRBV2 to TRBJ1-1; D is unclear. The ends were cut back, 2 bases at V and 0 bases at J, with 10 bases in the middle. The CDR3 totals 15 residues. Germline CDR1 SNHLY, CDR2 FYNNEI. Here the CDR3 DNA reads TGTGCCAGCAGTGAAACCCGGACGGTGAACACTGAAGCTTTCTTT. Its protein is CASSETRTVNTEAFF.

This chain links TRBV10-2 with TRBJ1-2, with a weak D call TRBD1 (6 bases). Deletions cut 7 bases from V and 2 bases from J, with 11 bases between. The CDR3 is 13 amino acids. Per germline, CDR1 WSHSY and CDR2 SAAADI. In DNA, the CDR3 is TGCGCCAGCACCAGGGGCGCCAACTATGGCTACACCTTC. Its protein product is CASTRGANYGYTF.

The V and J genes are TRBV10-1 and TRBJ2-2; 10 nucleotides match TRBD1. The trim removed 1 base at V and 7 bases at J, leaving 3 bases unmatched. The germline V gene encodes CDR1 WNHNN and CDR2 SYGVQD (reference sequence). CDR3 length: 15 amino acids. The CDR3 loop is CASSEWTGGIGELFF. The CDR3 nucleotides read TGCGCCAGCAGTGAGTGGACAGGGGGTATCGGGGAGCTGTTTTTT.

The chain has TRBV6-5 and TRBJ1-1; 9 positions match TRBD1. The CDR3 has 15 residues. V shed 5 bases, J shed 4 bases, and the junction held 8 bases outside the gene matches. Germline loops: CDR1 MNHEY, CDR2 SVGAGI. The CDR3 sequence: CASSPGDRGITEAFF. The CDR3 DNA is TGTGCCAGCAGTCCCGGAGACAGGGGGATCACTGAAGCTTTCTTT.

This clone was seen only once. The chain combines TRBV7-9 with TRBJ1-5; 7 bases map to TRBD1. This CDR3 spans 15 amino acids. Germline loops: CDR1 SEHNR, CDR2 FQNEAQ (reference sequence). V dropped 5 bases and J dropped 3; count of bases not matched to a gene: 7. The CDR3 loop reads CASSPGTVVNQPQHF. The CDR3 DNA reads TGTGCCAGCAGCCCAGGGACAGTAGTCAATCAGCCCCAGCATTTT.

The rearrangement uses TRBV6-6 and TRBJ2-3; D is uncertain. The CDR3 is 12 amino acids. The V end was cut by 5 bases, the J end by 6 bases, with 9 bases between. In germline, CDR1 is MNHNY, CDR2 SVGAGI (reference sequence). The CDR3, as DNA: TGTGCCAGCAGTCCAATGAGGGATACGCAGTATTTT. This codes for CASSPMRDTQYF.

The chain links TRBV18 to TRBJ1-1; D perhaps matches TRBD1 (6 bases). The CDR3 has 13 amino acids. Trimming shortened V by 6 bases and J by 7 bases, and 15 bases separated the two germline ends. CDR1 and CDR2 (germline): KGHSH, LQKENI. CDR3: CASSAGTTGEAFF. The DNA for the CDR3 is TGTGCCAGCTCTGCCGGGACAACTGGTGAAGCTTTCTTT. The variable domain in full, completed from reference TRBV18 and TRBJ1-1, reads NAGVMQNPRHLVRRRGQEARLRCSPMKGHSHVYWYRQLPEEGLKFMVYLQKENIIDESGMPKERFSAEFPKEGPSILRIQQVVRGDSAAYFCASSAGTTGEAFFGQGTRLTVV.

The V and J genes are TRBV4-1 and TRBJ1-1, with 8 bases matching TRBD1. V dropped 5 bases and J dropped 1; count of bases not matched to a gene: 9. The V gene's germline CDR1 is MGHRA and CDR2 YSYEKL. The CDR3 sequence is 16 residues long. The DNA for the CDR3 is TGCGCCAGCAGCGGAAGACGACAGGGGCGGAACACTGAAGCTTTCTTT. It codes for CASSGRRQGRNTEAFF.

The chain has TRBV15 and TRBJ2-1; no reliable D call. Trimming took 0 bases from V and 5 from J, leaving 11 bases between them. Germline V gene sequence: CDR1 LNHNV, CDR2 YYDKDF (reference sequence). The length of the CDR3 is 15 residues. CDR3 in DNA: TGTGCCACCAGCAGAGATTATTCTAGTCACAATGAGCAGTTCTTC. Translated, it gives CATSRDYSSHNEQFF.

The chain combines TRBV6-5 with TRBJ2-7; the D is unclear. Between the trimmed V and J ends, which lost 4 bases and 9 bases, there was a span of 10 bases. Germline V gives CDR1 MNHEY, CDR2 SVGAGI. CDR3 length: 11 residues. The CDR3 region is CASSSRTGQYF. In nucleotides, the CDR3 is TGTGCCAGCAGTTCCCGGACCGGGCAGTACTTC.